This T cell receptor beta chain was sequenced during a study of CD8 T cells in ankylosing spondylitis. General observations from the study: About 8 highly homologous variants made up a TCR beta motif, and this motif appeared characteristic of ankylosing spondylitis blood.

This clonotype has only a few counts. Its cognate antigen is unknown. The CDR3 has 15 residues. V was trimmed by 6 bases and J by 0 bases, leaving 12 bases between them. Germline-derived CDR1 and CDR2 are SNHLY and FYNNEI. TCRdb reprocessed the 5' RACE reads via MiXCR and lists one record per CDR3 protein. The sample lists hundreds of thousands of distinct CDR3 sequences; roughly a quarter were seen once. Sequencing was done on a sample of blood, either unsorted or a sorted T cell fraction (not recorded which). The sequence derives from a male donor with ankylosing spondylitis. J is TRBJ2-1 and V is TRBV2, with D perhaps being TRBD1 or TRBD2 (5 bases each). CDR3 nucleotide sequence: TGTGCCAGCAGGAGGGACCAGAGCTCCTACAATGAGCAGTTCTTC. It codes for CASRRDQSSYNEQFF.